This T cell receptor beta chain was found in a study of T cell responses to AZD1222 COVID-19 vaccine. Turning to the study itself: Pooling covered second doses at about 4 or about 12 weeks. The study, taken as a whole, reports: Spike-specific TCR depth and breadth grew after two AZD1222 doses. The donor cohort was predominantly white British with a female majority, and clonal diversity may have been underestimated.

Trimming pared 4 bases from V and 6 bases from J, leaving 12 bases between. This CDR3 is built from 14 residues. Germline values: CDR1 MNHEY, CDR2 SVGAGI. TCRdb keeps only in-frame clones here, not all; method: immunoSEQ multiplex PCR. The profile covers over 120,000 clones, with 80% to 95% appearing a single time and approximately 5.4% taken by the ten largest. With respect to this clone: Its antigen is not identified.

This sample comprised peripheral blood, obtained on day 0 of AZD1222 vaccination. This chain connects TRBV6-5 to TRBJ1-4, with D maybe TRBD1 (5 bases). The TCR sequence derives from an adult in good health. The CDR3 coding sequence is TGTGCCAGCAGTTGGGACGGGAAACATGAAAAACTGTTTTTT. Protein: CASSWDGKHEKLFF.